These T cell receptor beta chains were read from a single sample in a study of blood T cell repertoires in COVID-19. Using immunoSEQ multiplex PCR, the repertoire was profiled, and TCRdb retains in-frame clones only, with some absent. The data hold about 210,000 clones, with roughly four fifths observed a single time. Sequenced: peripheral blood. These TCRs come from a woman older than 75 with COVID-19, enrolled during active disease. Each CDR3 is given with its conserved first and last residue. Size is omitted from some rows. Given values are once, few, many or a class for expanded clones.

size | J | V | CDR3
. | TRBJ2-7 | TRBV6-4 | CASSEAGTSLPREQYF
. | TRBJ2-5 | TRBV10-1 | CASSGTIQETQYF
. | TRBJ1-1 | TRBV5-1 | CASTLDTEAFF
. | TRBJ1-6 | TRBV5-1 | CASSPPGTGGNSPLHF
. | TRBJ1-2 | TRBV5-4 | CASRKQGNYGYTF
few | TRBJ2-3 | TRBV10-3 | CAITKSSGGTDTQYF
once | TRBJ2-3 | TRBV5-1 | CASSSGGANVADTQYF
. | TRBJ1-1 | TRBV5-4 | CASSSTWGDTEAFF
. | TRBJ2-3 | TRBV9 | CASSVSGRPTDTQYF
. | TRBJ1-4 | TRBV19 | CASRTQGAANEKLFF
. | TRBJ1-2 | TRBV2 | CASSLRGAFYGYTF
once | TRBJ2-7 | TRBV6-2/TRBV6-3 | CASSFRLGNVHEQYF
. | TRBJ2-1 | TRBV6-6 | CAASRDSGAPNEQFF
few | TRBJ2-1 | TRBV5-5 | CASSLDRASSYNEQFF
. | TRBJ2-7 | TRBV15 | CATSRAPSYEQYF
. | TRBJ1-5 | TRBV4-1 | CASSQWTGQQPQHF
. | TRBJ1-5 | TRBV3-1/TRBV3-2 | CASSQEGDQPQHF
once | TRBJ1-2 | TRBV28 | CASSLGQGGYGYTF
. | TRBJ1-1 | TRBV5-1 | CASSLGQQNTEAFF
. | TRBJ2-5 | TRBV5-6 | CASSSFRPLRAGETQYF
. | TRBJ1-6 | TRBV6-5 | CASNPRGINSPLHF
. | TRBJ2-3 | TRBV19 | CASNHRDTDTQYF